These T cell receptor beta chains were read from a single sample in a study of blood T cell repertoires in COVID-19. Assay used: immunoSEQ multiplex PCR; TCRdb lists only in-frame clones, some missing. Among under 400,000 clones listed, approximately 90% were seen once. The material sequenced was peripheral blood. Every receptor here comes from a woman in her 30s with COVID-19, enrolled during active disease. The CDR3 runs from the conserved cysteine through the conserved F or W. A D gene is named only where the DNA matches it firmly. The listing skips clone size in some rows; elsewhere it reads once, few, many or a size class.

TRBV5-1	.	TRBJ1-4	few	TGCGCCAGCAGCCTAGGGACATCCGGTTATAATGAAAAACTGTTTTTT	CASSLGTSGYNEKLFF
TRBV30	.	TRBJ2-7	.	TGTGCCTGGAGTTCTCCCTTTTCCGGTTCCCAGCAGTACTTC	CAWSSPFSGSQQYF
TRBV2	.	TRBJ2-7	few	TGTGCCAGCAGTGACAGCGCAGGGTGGAACTACGAGCAGTACTTC	CASSDSAGWNYEQYF
TRBV7-9	.	TRBJ1-1	.	TGTGCCAGCACCCGGGGGATACAGAACACTGAAGCTTTCTTT	CASTRGIQNTEAFF
TRBV18	.	TRBJ1-4	.	TGTGCCAGCTCACTCAACCGGGGTGGATCACTGTTTTTT	CASSLNRGGSLFF
TRBV5-6	.	TRBJ1-1	.	TGTGCCAGCACCAATCTCGGGCATCCGGGGAGCACTGAAGCTTTCTTT	CASTNLGHPGSTEAFF
TRBV6-6	TRBD1	TRBJ1-4	.	TGTGCCAGCAGGGGACAGGGGGAAGGGGAAAAACTGTTTTTT	CASRGQGEGEKLFF
TRBV4-1	TRBD1	TRBJ2-5	.	TGCGCCAGCAGCCAGCCGGCCAGGGACAGTCGGAAGGAGACCCAGTACTTC	CASSQPARDSRKETQYF
TRBV3-1/TRBV3-2	TRBD1	TRBJ2-6	.	TGTGCCAGCAGCCGGGACAGGGCGGGGGCCAACGTCCTGACTTTC	CASSRDRAGANVLTF
TRBV7-2	TRBD2	TRBJ2-1	.	TGTGCCAGCAGCTTGCGTAGTAGCGGGGACAATGAGCAGTTCTTC	CASSLRSSGDNEQFF
TRBV15	.	TRBJ1-2	.	TGTGCCACCAGCAGAGATAGACAGATCTATGGCTACACCTTC	CATSRDRQIYGYTF
TRBV11-2	TRBD2	TRBJ2-3	.	TGTGCCAGCAGCTCCGGGACTAGCGGGGGAGATACGCAGTATTTT	CASSSGTSGGDTQYF
TRBV2	.	TRBJ1-2	.	TGTGCCAGTAACAGGGACCCTAACTATGGCTACACCTTC	CASNRDPNYGYTF
TRBV30	.	TRBJ2-1	.	TGTGCCTGGAGTGTGGGCCGGGGGACCTACAATGAGCAGTTCTTC	CAWSVGRGTYNEQFF
TRBV28	TRBD1	TRBJ2-1	.	TGTGCCAGCAGTTCACCCCAGGGACAGAAACGGGACAATGAGCAGTTCTTC	CASSSPQGQKRDNEQFF
TRBV5-4	TRBD1	TRBJ1-5	.	TGTGCCAGCAGCTTGCAGGGGGAACAGCCCCAGCATTTT	CASSLQGEQPQHF
TRBV9	.	TRBJ1-1	.	TGTGCCAGCAGCCCGAGGGAACCTGAAGCTTTCTTT	CASSPREPEAFF
TRBV27	TRBD1	TRBJ1-1	.	TGTGCCAGCAGTTGGGGTCGAACAGGGGAATCTTTCTTT	CASSWGRTGESFF
TRBV25-1	TRBD1	TRBJ1-4	few	TGTGCCAGCAGTGAGGACAGGGGGCGGACTAATGAAAAACTGTTTTTT	CASSEDRGRTNEKLFF
TRBV7-9	.	TRBJ1-1	.	TGTGCCAGCAGCCCTTCGCAGGGAAACACTGAAGCTTTCTTT	CASSPSQGNTEAFF
TRBV28	.	TRBJ1-3	.	TGTGCCAGCAGTTTGAGGTTGAGGGCGGGAAACACCATATATTTT	CASSLRLRAGNTIYF
TRBV7-2	TRBD1	TRBJ2-5	.	TGTGCCAGCAGCGTCTACAGGGGGCTGGAGACCCAGTACTTC	CASSVYRGLETQYF
TRBV11-2	TRBD2	TRBJ2-5	.	TGTGCCAGCGTAGCGGGGGGTCAAGAGACCCAGTACTTC	CASVAGGQETQYF
TRBV5-1	TRBD2	TRBJ2-2	.	TGCGCCACAAAGGTAGCGGGGGGCCGTAACACCGGGGAGCTGTTTTTT	CATKVAGGRNTGELFF
TRBV30	.	TRBJ1-6	.	TGTGCCTGGAGTGTAAAATACGGAGGAGGATATAATTCACCCCTCCACTTT	CAWSVKYGGGYNSPLHF
TRBV30	.	TRBJ1-4	.	TGTGCCTGGAGAGGAACGGGGGGAAGAAATGAAAAACTGTTTTTT	CAWRGTGGRNEKLFF
TRBV10-1	.	TRBJ2-1	.	TGCGCCAGACCAATCCTAGAGAAAAAAGGCAATGAGCAGTTCTTC	CARPILEKKGNEQFF
TRBV11-3	.	TRBJ1-2	few	TGTGCCAGCAGCTCTTGGGACAATAACTATGGCTACACCTTC	CASSSWDNNYGYTF
TRBV6-2/TRBV6-3	.	TRBJ1-6	.	TGTGCCAGCAGTTACTCTCAGGCCGATAATTCACCCCTCCACTTT	CASSYSQADNSPLHF
TRBV2	.	TRBJ1-2	.	TGTGCCAGCTCCGTACGGGGGGACTATGGCTACACCTTC	CASSVRGDYGYTF
TRBV3-1/TRBV3-2	TRBD1	TRBJ1-3	.	TGTGCCAGCAGCCAAGAGCGGACAGGCATATATTTT	CASSQERTGIYF
TRBV14	.	TRBJ2-1	.	TGTGCCAGCAGCCAAGCATGGCAGGGTGACAATGAGCAGTTCTTC	CASSQAWQGDNEQFF
TRBV2	TRBD1	TRBJ1-2	.	TGTGCCAGCAGTGGACAGGGAAGAAGGGCTAACTATGGCTACACCTTC	CASSGQGRRANYGYTF
TRBV29-1	.	TRBJ1-1	.	TGCAGCGTTGTGGGGGGTCGAACTGAAGCTTTCTTT	CSVVGGRTEAFF
TRBV9	.	TRBJ2-1	once	TGTGCCAGCAGCGAGGGGTATGAGCAGTTCTTC	CASSEGYEQFF
TRBV18	TRBD1	TRBJ2-1	.	TGTGCCAGCTCAGGACAGGGGTCCTACAATGAGCAGTTCTTC	CASSGQGSYNEQFF
TRBV19	TRBD2	TRBJ2-3	.	TGTGCCAGTACCCTAGCGGGAGAGCAGTATTTT	CASTLAGEQYF
TRBV7-9	.	TRBJ1-6	few	TGTGCCAGCAGCTTAGATACGAGGTTTGATAATTCACCCCTCCACTTT	CASSLDTRFDNSPLHF
TRBV7-2	TRBD1	TRBJ1-3	.	TGTGCCAGCAGCTTAGCCCCGGGACAGGTCTCTGGAAACACCATATATTTT	CASSLAPGQVSGNTIYF
TRBV2	.	TRBJ2-2	.	TGTGCCAGCAGTGAGCATCTGGGGAGCACCGGGGAGCTGTTTTTT	CASSEHLGSTGELFF
TRBV5-1	.	TRBJ1-1	.	TGCGCCAGCAGCTTGGGCAGGGGCGCGAGGGGCACTGAAGCTTTCTTT	CASSLGRGARGTEAFF
TRBV5-5	.	TRBJ1-2	few	TGTGCCAGCAGCGCAGGGTCTAACTATGGCTACACCTTC	CASSAGSNYGYTF
TRBV4-2	TRBD2	TRBJ2-1	.	TGTGCCAGCAGCCAAGTTTATGGAGCGGGGATAGACAATGAGCAGTTCTTC	CASSQVYGAGIDNEQFF
TRBV4-2	.	TRBJ1-3	.	TGTGCCAGCAGCCCGCATGGGACCAGGGGTGGAAACACCATATATTTT	CASSPHGTRGGNTIYF
TRBV21-1	.	TRBJ1-5	.	TGTGCCAGCGGTTTTGAAGCGTATAGCAATCAGCCCCAGCATTTT	CASGFEAYSNQPQHF
TRBV5-1	.	TRBJ2-7	.	TGCGCCAGCAGCTCCGGACAGTCCTTCTCCTACGAGCAGTACTTC	CASSSGQSFSYEQYF
TRBV3-1/TRBV3-2	TRBD1	TRBJ1-2	.	TGTGCCAGCAGCCGGGGACAGAAAGGCTTGGGGTATGGCTACACCTTC	CASSRGQKGLGYGYTF